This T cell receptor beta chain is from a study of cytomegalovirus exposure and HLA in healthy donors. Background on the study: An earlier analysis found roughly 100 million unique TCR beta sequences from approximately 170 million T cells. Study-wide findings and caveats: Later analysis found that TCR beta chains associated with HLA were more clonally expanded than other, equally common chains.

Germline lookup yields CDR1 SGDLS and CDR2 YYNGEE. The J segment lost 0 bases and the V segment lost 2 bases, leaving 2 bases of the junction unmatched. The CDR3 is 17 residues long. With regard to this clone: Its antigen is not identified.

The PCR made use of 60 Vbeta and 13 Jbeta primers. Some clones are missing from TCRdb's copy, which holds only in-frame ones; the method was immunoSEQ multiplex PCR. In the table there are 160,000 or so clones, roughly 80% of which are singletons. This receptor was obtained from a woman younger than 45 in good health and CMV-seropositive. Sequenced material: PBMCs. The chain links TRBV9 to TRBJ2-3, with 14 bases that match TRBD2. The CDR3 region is CASSVTSGGASTDTQYF. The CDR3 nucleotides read TGTGCCAGCAGCGTGACTAGCGGGGGGGCTAGCACAGATACGCAGTATTTT. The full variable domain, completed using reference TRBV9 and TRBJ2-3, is DSGVTQTPKHLITATGQRVTLRCSPRSGDLSVYWYQQSLDQGLQFLIQYYNGEERAKGNILERFSAQQFPDLHSELNLSSLELGDSALYFCASSVTSGGASTDTQYFGPGTRLTVL.